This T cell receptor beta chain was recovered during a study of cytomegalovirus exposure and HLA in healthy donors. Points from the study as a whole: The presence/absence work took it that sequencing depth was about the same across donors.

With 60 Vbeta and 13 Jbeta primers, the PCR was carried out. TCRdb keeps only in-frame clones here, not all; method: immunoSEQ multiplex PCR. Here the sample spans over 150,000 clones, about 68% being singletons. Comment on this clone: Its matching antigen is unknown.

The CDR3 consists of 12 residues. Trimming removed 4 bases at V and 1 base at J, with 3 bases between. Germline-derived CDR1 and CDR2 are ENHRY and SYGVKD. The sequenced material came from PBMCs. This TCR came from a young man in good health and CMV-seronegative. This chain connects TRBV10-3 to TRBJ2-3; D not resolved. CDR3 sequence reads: CAISAGTDTQYF. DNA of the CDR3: TGTGCCATCAGTGCGGGCACAGATACGCAGTATTTT.